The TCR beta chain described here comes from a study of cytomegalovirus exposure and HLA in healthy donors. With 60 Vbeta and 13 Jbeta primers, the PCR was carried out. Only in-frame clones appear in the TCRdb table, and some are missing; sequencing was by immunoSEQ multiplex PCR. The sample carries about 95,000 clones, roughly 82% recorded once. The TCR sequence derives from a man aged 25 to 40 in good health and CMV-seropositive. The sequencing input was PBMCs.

The CDR3 DNA reads as TGTGCCAGTAGTATCGAAGCGGGAGGGGGGGAGACCCAGTACTTC. Translated: CASSIEAGGGETQYF. The chain carries TRBV19 and TRBJ2-5, with 10 bases aligning to TRBD2. The CDR3 extends over 15 amino acids. J was trimmed by 5 bases and V by 3 bases; bases with no gene match: 6. The germline V gene has CDR1 LNHDA and CDR2 SQIVND (reference sequence).